A single sample is the source of the 25 T cell receptor beta chains below, sequenced in a study of CD8 T cells in Susac syndrome. RNA, at roughly 0.45 to 1 ug, was reverse transcribed with random hexamers. MiXCR, applied by TCRdb to the immunoSEQ multiplex PCR reads, yields one record per CDR3 protein. The sample has 100,000 to 150,000 distinct CDR3 sequences, 80% to 85% seen once; the top ten hold about 0.51%. Material: CD8+ T cells from PBMCs. The receptors derive from a human donor with multiple sclerosis.

The genes are TRBV27 and TRBJ2-7; unclear D gene. V lost 6 bases and J 2 bases, leaving 11 bases between the germline ends. The CDR3 is 13 residues long. The germline V gene encodes CDR1 MNHEY and CDR2 SMNVEV (reference sequence). The CDR3 protein is CASRPRIPYEQYF. The CDR3 coding sequence is TGTGCCAGCAGACCCAGGATCCCCTACGAGCAGTACTTC.

The chain carries TRBV14 and TRBJ1-1; D uncertain. The germline gives CDR1 SGHDN, CDR2 FVKESK. Trimming took off 5 bases at V and 1 base at J, with 5 bases between the two ends. The CDR3 has 12 amino acids. CDR3 coding DNA: TGTGCCAGCAGCTCAACGAACACTGAAGCTTTCTTT. Translating gives CASSSTNTEAFF.

The gene calls are TRBV3-1 and TRBJ2-7, with a possible D match to TRBD1 (5 bases). Trimming took 0 bases from V and 3 from J, leaving 18 bases between them. The germline CDR1 and CDR2 sequences are LGHDT and YNNKEL (reference sequence). The CDR3 covers 17 residues. This CDR3 is CASSQEGPGLEIYEQYF. Here the CDR3 DNA reads TGTGCCAGCAGCCAAGAGGGGCCTGGGCTGGAAATCTACGAGCAGTACTTC.

This clonotype was detected only a few times. The V and J genes are TRBV6-1 and TRBJ2-1, with a possible D match to TRBD2 (5 bases). The germline V and J ends were trimmed by 7 bases and 1 base, with 11 bases remaining between them. Per germline, CDR1 MNHNS and CDR2 SASEGT. This CDR3 contains 14 residues. The CDR3 DNA is TGTGCCAGCATGAGGGTATCGTCCTACAATGAGCAGTTCTTC. Translated, it gives CASMRVSSYNEQFF.

This clonotype was seen only once. This CDR3 reads CASRGKSSYEQYF. CDR3 DNA: TGTGCCAGTAGAGGGAAGAGCTCCTACGAGCAGTACTTC. The chain is built from TRBV19 and TRBJ2-7; D gene uncertain. V was cut by 6 bases and J by 0 bases, with 9 bases left in between. Per the germline V gene, CDR1 is LNHDA and CDR2 is SQIVND (reference sequence). This CDR3 has 13 amino acids.

This chain connects TRBV4-3 to TRBJ1-2; D call uncertain. Trimming pared 1 base from V and 8 bases from J, leaving 14 bases between. The germline CDR1 and CDR2 sequences are LGHNA and YSLEER. The CDR3 has 14 amino acids. The DNA for the CDR3 is TGCGCCAGCAGCCAAGCGTCACCGTTGGGGGGCTACACCTTC. This encodes CASSQASPLGGYTF.

The chain joins TRBV28 to TRBJ1-1; maybe TRBD1 (6 bases). Germline V gene lookup returns CDR1 MDHEN and CDR2 SYDVKM. V was clipped by 4 bases and J by 4 bases, with 13 bases between them. The CDR3 runs to 14 residues. CDR3 amino acids: CASSSIQGITEAFF. DNA for the CDR3: TGTGCCAGCAGTTCCATCCAGGGGATCACTGAAGCTTTCTTT.

The chain combines TRBV5-8 with TRBJ1-1, with D unresolved. Germline V gives CDR1 SGHTS, CDR2 YDEGEE. The V and J ends lost 3 bases and 1 base respectively, with 13 bases between them. The CDR3 runs 15 residues. For the CDR3, the DNA is TGTGCCAGCAGCTGGCCTCAACGGCGGAACACTGAAGCTTTCTTT. Translated: CASSWPQRRNTEAFF.

The chain employs TRBV10-3 and TRBJ1-6, with D possibly TRBD1 on 6 matching bases. This CDR3 spans 15 amino acids. Germline CDR1 and CDR2: ENHRY and SYGVKD. Between the trimmed V and J ends, which lost 0 bases and 10 bases, there was a span of 13 bases. CDR3 sequence (DNA): TGTGCCATCAGTGAGTCGGTACAGGGTGACTCACCCCTCCACTTT. Residues: CAISESVQGDSPLHF.

V is TRBV28 and J is TRBJ1-5, with TRBD1 identical over 10 bases. Germline V CDR1 and CDR2: MDHEN, SYDVKM. The V and J ends lost 6 bases and 5 bases, in that order; junction bases with no gene match: 7. The CDR3 length is 15 residues. CDR3 sequence: CASSRRQGADQPQHF. DNA for the CDR3: TGTGCCAGCAGCCGCCGACAGGGGGCGGATCAGCCCCAGCATTTT.

J is TRBJ1-1 and V is TRBV6-1; D not certain. The CDR3 sequence is 17 residues long. The germline gives CDR1 MNHNS, CDR2 SASEGT. Trimming took off 0 bases at V and 0 bases at J, with 14 bases between the two ends. The CDR3 loop reads CASSEAKGKVVNTEAFF. CDR3 nucleotide sequence: TGTGCCAGCAGTGAAGCGAAAGGGAAAGTGGTGAACACTGAAGCTTTCTTT.

The table lists this clonotype with a count of one. The chain uses TRBV11-2 and TRBJ2-1; D unclear. Trimming pared 0 bases from V and 9 bases from J, leaving 9 bases between. The germline V gene has CDR1 SGHAT and CDR2 FQNNGV. The CDR3 loop spans 13 amino acids. The chain's CDR3 is CASSLDLMAEQFF. In nucleotides, the CDR3 is TGTGCCAGCAGCTTAGATCTTATGGCTGAGCAGTTCTTC.

The rearrangement links TRBV7-9 to TRBJ2-3, with D possibly being TRBD2 (6 bases). From germline, CDR1 is SEHNR and CDR2 FQNEAQ (reference sequence). The V end lost 0 bases, the J end lost 3 bases, and 16 bases lay between the germline ends. The length of the CDR3 is 17 residues. The DNA of the CDR3 is TGTGCCAGCAGCTTAGCGGTGAAGACTAGGGCAACAGATACGCAGTATTTT. It encodes CASSLAVKTRATDTQYF.

This chain uses TRBV6-5 with TRBJ2-5; TRBD2 aligns across 9 bases. CDR1 and CDR2 (germline): MNHEY, SVGAGI. J was trimmed by 2 bases and V by 2 bases; bases with no gene match: 15. This CDR3 comprises 19 residues. In nucleotides, the CDR3 is TGTGCCAGCAGTTACCACAGGGAGGGGCTAGCGGGGCTGCAAGAGACCCAGTACTTC. Protein product: CASSYHREGLAGLQETQYF.

J is TRBJ1-1 and V is TRBV7-9; TRBD1 is a possible D gene (5 bases). V was trimmed by 11 bases and J by 2 bases, leaving 15 bases between them. The germline V gene encodes CDR1 SEHNR and CDR2 FQNEAQ (reference sequence). The CDR3 has 13 amino acids. CDR3 sequence reads: CAGGRVENTEAFF. CDR3 bases: TGTGCCGGGGGTCGGGTAGAAAACACTGAAGCTTTCTTT.

The chain is built from TRBV20-1 and TRBJ1-2; D unresolved. The CDR3 has 18 amino acids. In germline, CDR1 is DFQATT, CDR2 SNEGSKA (reference sequence). The V end lost 3 bases, the J end lost 4 bases, and 27 bases lay between the germline ends. The CDR3 reads CSARYLQAVFEKSYGYTF. The CDR3 nucleotides are TGCAGTGCTAGGTATCTTCAGGCCGTATTTGAGAAGTCCTATGGCTACACCTTC.

V is TRBV2 and J is TRBJ2-5; a possible D gene is TRBD2 (5 bases). This CDR3 comprises 16 residues. In germline, CDR1 is SNHLY, CDR2 FYNNEI. V shed 3 bases and J shed 4 bases, with 18 bases lying between them. The chain's CDR3 is CASSDWSRQAGETQYF. CDR3 sequence (DNA): TGTGCCAGCAGTGATTGGTCTCGGCAGGCGGGAGAGACCCAGTACTTC.

V gene TRBV11-2 combines with J gene TRBJ2-5; D remains unclear. CDR3 length equals 14 residues. Between the trimmed V and J ends, which lost 4 bases and 1 base, there was a span of 10 bases. CDR1 is SGHAT, CDR2 FQNNGV, per germline. CDR3 amino acids: CASSSVWVQETQYF. In DNA, the CDR3 is TGTGCCAGCAGCTCCGTGTGGGTCCAAGAGACCCAGTACTTC.

V usage is TRBV6-5 and J usage is TRBJ1-3; D call uncertain. The CDR3 length is 13 residues. Germline V gene sequence: CDR1 MNHEY, CDR2 SVGAGI. The V gene lost 1 base and the J gene lost 4 bases, with 5 bases spanning the gap. The CDR3 sequence is CASSYFGGNTIYF. CDR3 in DNA: TGTGCCAGCAGTTACTTTGGAGGAAACACCATATATTTT.

The gene calls are TRBV29-1 and TRBJ1-1; D may be TRBD1 (6 bases). V was clipped by 6 bases and J by 5 bases, with 13 bases between them. Germline CDR1 is SQVTM and CDR2 is ANQGSEA. The CDR3 length is 12 residues. This chain's CDR3 is CSVLRGNTEAFF. In nucleotides, the CDR3 is TGCAGCGTCCTCAGGGGTAATACTGAAGCTTTCTTT.

The chain links TRBV28 to TRBJ1-3; D is unresolved. The CDR3 is made up of 14 amino acids. V was cut by 8 bases and J by 0 bases, with 11 bases left in between. Germline assignment: CDR1 MDHEN and CDR2 SYDVKM. Here the CDR3 DNA reads TGTGCCAGCGTTACTGGTGGCTCTGGAAACACCATATATTTT. Amino acids: CASVTGGSGNTIYF. Looking up the rest from reference TRBV28 and TRBJ1-3 gives the full variable domain: DVKVTQSSRYLVKRTGEKVFLECVQDMDHENMFWYRQDPGLGLRLIYFSYDVKMKEKGDIPEGYSVSREKKERFSLILESASTNQTSMYLCASVTGGSGNTIYFGEGSWLTVV.

V is TRBV28 and J is TRBJ2-3; 12 bases fit TRBD2. CDR1 is MDHEN and CDR2 is SYDVKM in the germline V gene. The CDR3 sequence is 16 residues long. Trimming removed 6 bases from V and 2 bases from J; junction bases left unmatched: 6. The CDR3 coding sequence is TGTGCCAGCAGCCCAGGACTAGCGGGGTACACAGATACGCAGTATTTT. Amino acids: CASSPGLAGYTDTQYF.

This rearrangement joins TRBV6-1 to TRBJ2-1; D uncertain. Germline CDR1 MNHNS, CDR2 SASEGT. The V gene lost 7 bases and the J gene lost 7 bases, with 14 bases spanning the gap. The CDR3 covers 13 residues. The CDR3 here is CASMEDQINEQFF. The DNA of the CDR3 is TGTGCCAGCATGGAAGACCAAATAAATGAGCAGTTCTTC.

In DNA form, the CDR3 reads TGTGCCAGCAGTTACCCGCGACTGCTACTTCACCAAGAGACCCAGTACTTC. Its protein product is CASSYPRLLLHQETQYF. The chain couples TRBV6-5 to TRBJ2-5; D is undetermined. Germline CDR1 is MNHEY and CDR2 is SVGAGI. Trimming left V 2 bases short and J 0 bases short, with 16 bases between. The CDR3 consists of 17 residues.

The rearrangement joins TRBV4-2 to TRBJ2-7; tentative D call: TRBD1 (6 bases). V was trimmed by 3 bases and J by 3 bases, leaving 9 bases between them. CDR3 length equals 13 residues. CDR1 and CDR2 from the germline V gene are LGHNA and YNFKEQ. The chain's CDR3 is CASSQDSYYEQYF. DNA of the CDR3: TGTGCCAGCAGCCAGGACAGCTACTACGAGCAGTACTTC.